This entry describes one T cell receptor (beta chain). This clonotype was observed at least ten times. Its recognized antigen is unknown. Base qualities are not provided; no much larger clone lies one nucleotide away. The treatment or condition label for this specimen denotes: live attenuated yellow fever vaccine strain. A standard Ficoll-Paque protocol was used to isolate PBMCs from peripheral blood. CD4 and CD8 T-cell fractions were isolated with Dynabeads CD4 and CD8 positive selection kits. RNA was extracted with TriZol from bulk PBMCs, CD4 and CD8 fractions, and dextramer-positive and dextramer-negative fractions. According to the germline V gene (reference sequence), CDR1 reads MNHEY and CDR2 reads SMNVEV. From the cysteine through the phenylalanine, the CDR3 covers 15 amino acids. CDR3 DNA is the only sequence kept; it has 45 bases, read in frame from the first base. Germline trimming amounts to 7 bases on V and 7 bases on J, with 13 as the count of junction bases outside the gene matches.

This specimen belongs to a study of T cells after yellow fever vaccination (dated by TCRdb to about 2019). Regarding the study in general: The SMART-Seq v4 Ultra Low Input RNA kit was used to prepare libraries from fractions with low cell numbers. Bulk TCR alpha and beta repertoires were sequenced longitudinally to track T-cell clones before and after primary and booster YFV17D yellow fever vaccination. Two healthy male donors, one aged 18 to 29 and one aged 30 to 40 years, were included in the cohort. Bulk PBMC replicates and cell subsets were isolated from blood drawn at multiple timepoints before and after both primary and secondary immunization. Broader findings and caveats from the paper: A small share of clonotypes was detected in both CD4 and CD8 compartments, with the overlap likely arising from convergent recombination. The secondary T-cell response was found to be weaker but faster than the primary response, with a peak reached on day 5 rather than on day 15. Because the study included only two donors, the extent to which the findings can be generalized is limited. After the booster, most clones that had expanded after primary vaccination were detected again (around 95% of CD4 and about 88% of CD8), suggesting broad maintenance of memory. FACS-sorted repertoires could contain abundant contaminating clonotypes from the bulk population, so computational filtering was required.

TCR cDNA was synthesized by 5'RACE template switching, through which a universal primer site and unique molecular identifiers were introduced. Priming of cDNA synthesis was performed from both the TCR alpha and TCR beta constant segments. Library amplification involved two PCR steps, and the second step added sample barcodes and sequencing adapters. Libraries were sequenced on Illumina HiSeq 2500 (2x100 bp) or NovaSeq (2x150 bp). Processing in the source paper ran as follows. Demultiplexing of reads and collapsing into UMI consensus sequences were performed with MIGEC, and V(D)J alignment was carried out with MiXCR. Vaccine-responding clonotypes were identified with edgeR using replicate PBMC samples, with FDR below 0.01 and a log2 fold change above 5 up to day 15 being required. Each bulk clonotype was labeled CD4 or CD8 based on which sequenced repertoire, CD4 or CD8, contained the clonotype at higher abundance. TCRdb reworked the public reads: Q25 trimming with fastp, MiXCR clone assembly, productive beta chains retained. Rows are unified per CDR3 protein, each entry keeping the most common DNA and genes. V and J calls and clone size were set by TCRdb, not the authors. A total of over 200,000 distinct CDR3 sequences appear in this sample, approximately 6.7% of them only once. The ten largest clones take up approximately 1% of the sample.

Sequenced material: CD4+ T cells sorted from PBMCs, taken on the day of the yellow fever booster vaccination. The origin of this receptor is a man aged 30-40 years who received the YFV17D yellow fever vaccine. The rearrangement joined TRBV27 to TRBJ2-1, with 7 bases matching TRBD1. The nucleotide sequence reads TGTGCCAGCACCAGGGGGACAGCCGGGTTGAATGAGCAGTTCTTC. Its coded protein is CASTRGTAGLNEQFF.